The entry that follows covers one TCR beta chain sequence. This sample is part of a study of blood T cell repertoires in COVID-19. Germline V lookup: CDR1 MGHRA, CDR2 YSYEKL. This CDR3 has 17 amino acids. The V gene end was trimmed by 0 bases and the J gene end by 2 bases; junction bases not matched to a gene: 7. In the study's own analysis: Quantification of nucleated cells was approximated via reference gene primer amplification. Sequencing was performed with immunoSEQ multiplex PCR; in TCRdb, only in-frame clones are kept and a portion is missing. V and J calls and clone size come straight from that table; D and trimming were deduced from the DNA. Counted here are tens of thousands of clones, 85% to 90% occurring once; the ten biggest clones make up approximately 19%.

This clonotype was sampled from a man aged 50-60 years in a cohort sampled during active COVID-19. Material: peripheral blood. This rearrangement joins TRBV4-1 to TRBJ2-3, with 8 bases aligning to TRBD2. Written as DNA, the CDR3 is TGCGCCAGCAGCCAAGATGGCGGGGGGACTATCACAGATACGCAGTATTTT. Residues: CASSQDGGGTITDTQYF.